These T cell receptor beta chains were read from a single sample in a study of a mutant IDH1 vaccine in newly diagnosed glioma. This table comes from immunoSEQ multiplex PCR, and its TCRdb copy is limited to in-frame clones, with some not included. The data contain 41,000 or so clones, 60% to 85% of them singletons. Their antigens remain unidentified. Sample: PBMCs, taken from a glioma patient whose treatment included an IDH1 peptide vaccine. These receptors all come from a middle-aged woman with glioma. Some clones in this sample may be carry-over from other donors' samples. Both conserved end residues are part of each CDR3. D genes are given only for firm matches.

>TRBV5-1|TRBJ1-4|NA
CASSPGGARGEKLFF
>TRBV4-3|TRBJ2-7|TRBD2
CASSRDAGPGGYEQYF
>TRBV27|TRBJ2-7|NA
CASSLSISGEQYF
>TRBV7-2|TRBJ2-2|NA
CASSPFAGELFF
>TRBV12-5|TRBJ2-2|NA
CASGTTGELFF
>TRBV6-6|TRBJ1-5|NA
CASSYSMDGETPQHF
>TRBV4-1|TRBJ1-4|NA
CASSQAISATNEKLFF
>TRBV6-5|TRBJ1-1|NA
CASRDSSQKNTEAFF
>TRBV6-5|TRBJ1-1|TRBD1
CASSYPGQYTEAFF
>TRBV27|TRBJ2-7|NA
CASSFGIGNSYEQYF
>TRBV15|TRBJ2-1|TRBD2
CATSRDRGTNNEQFF
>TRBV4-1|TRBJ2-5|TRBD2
CASSLRGTSGRPVQETQYF
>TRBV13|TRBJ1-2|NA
CASSLRRQNYGYTF
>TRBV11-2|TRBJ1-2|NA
CASSLLPSWEKIGYTF
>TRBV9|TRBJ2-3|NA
CASSVEGGSTDTQYF
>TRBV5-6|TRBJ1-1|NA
CASSLAGGAEAFF
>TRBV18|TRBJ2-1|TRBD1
CASSPLDRGTQFF
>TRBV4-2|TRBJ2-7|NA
CASSPTGGSYEQYF
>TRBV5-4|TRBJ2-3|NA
CASSTRQEGGTDTQYF
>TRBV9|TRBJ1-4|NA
CASSVGGAPATNEKLFF
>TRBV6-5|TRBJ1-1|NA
CASSYGRNTEAFF
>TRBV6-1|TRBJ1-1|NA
CASSEGQNTEAFF
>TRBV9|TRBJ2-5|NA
CASSPEGVGEWQETQYF
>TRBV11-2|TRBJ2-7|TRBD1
CASSLWERQGRGEQYF
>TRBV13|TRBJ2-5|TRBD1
CASSTRNTGVETQYF
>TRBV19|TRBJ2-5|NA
CASSGQPQSLKTQYF
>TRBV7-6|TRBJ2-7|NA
CASSREKGGALSYEQYF
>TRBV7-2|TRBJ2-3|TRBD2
CASSLVAAGGYNTQYF
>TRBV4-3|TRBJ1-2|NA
CASSQEGPQYGYTF
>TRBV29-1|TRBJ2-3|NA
CSVVRGIGTDTQYF
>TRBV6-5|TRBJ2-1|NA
CASSPWWGQNNEQFF
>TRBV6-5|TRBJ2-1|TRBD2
CASKVGGGVYNEQFF